This TCR beta chain was found in a study of cytomegalovirus exposure and HLA in healthy donors. Study results and caveats: Available immune exposure information was restricted to CMV serostatus only. With further analysis later on, most CMV-associated TCR beta chains appeared HLA-restricted.

PCR primers comprised 60 Vbeta and 13 Jbeta primers. This table comes from immunoSEQ multiplex PCR, and its TCRdb copy is limited to in-frame clones, with some not included. The data hold 100,000 to 150,000 clones, with about two thirds observed a single time. This clone has only a few counts. The antigen remains undetermined. Germline CDR1 reads SGHRS; CDR2 reads YFSETQ. The CDR3 sequence is 13 residues long. The V and J ends lost 0 bases and 8 bases respectively, with 11 bases between them. The sequence was collected from a man aged 30-40 years in good health and CMV-seronegative. Sequenced: PBMCs. The chain uses TRBV5-1 and TRBJ1-2; D perhaps matches TRBD1 (6 bases). CDR3 residues: CASSLVAGGGYTF. DNA for the CDR3: TGCGCCAGCAGCTTGGTGGCTGGGGGCGGCTACACCTTC.